This T cell receptor (beta chain) was identified during a study of shared clonotypes between healthy human individuals. Study-level results: Non-shared clonotypes were found to have lower generation probabilities than the clonotypes that were shared by all four of the sorted-subset donors.

The CDR3 sequence is 14 residues long. Trimming took off 6 bases at V and 0 bases at J, with 11 bases between the two ends. Per the germline V gene, CDR1 is MGHDK and CDR2 is SYGVNS. Generated by immunoSEQ multiplex PCR, the TCRdb table keeps only in-frame clones and is missing some. The sample yields millions of clones, around 90% seen once. Comment on this clone: The antigen remains unidentified.

The sequenced sample consisted of naive CD4+ T cells sorted from blood. Subset described: CD45RA+ positively selected. The chain is built from TRBV25-1 and TRBJ1-1; D might be TRBD1 (5 bases). This receptor was identified in a man aged 18 to 35 in good health. The CDR3 here is CASSQGRLNTEAFF. As DNA, the CDR3 is TGTGCCAGCAGCCAGGGACGGTTGAACACTGAAGCTTTCTTT.